The next 11 T cell receptor beta chains were all read from a single sample in a study of molecular identifiers for immune sequencing clone quantification. TCRdb re-derived calls from the PCR reads in MiXCR, one entry per CDR3 protein. The sample contains hundreds of thousands of distinct CDR3 sequences, about 25% of which appear only once. The material sequenced was naive CD8+ T cells from blood, with Jurkat cell RNA spiked in. As to subset: FACS-sorted CD8+CD4-CCR7+CD45RA+ naive T cells. These TCRs come from a human donor in good health. Some libraries in this study had Jurkat cell RNA spiked in.

This clonotype occurred many times. The rearrangement joins TRBV7-2 to TRBJ2-7; TRBD2 agrees at 8 bases. Germline lookup yields CDR1 SGHTA and CDR2 FQGNSA. This CDR3 has 18 amino acids. Trimming took 5 bases from V and 0 from J; bases not matched to a gene: 15. The CDR3 sequence is CASSPLFSSGWFSYEQYF. In nucleotides, the CDR3 is TGTGCCAGCAGCCCCCTCTTTTCTAGCGGGTGGTTCTCCTACGAGCAGTACTTC.

This clonotype has a count of ten or more. This chain joins TRBV2 and TRBJ2-2; D not certain. This CDR3 is built from 14 residues. Trimming shortened V by 4 bases and J by 1 base, and 7 bases separated the two germline ends. The V gene's germline CDR1 is SNHLY and CDR2 FYNNEI. The CDR3 protein is CASSGDGNTGELFF. CDR3 nucleotides: TGTGCCAGCAGTGGGGATGGGAACACCGGGGAGCTGTTTTTT.

About this clonotype: Here the CDR3 omits its conserved ending phenylalanine or tryptophan, so a read error is the likely source. The chain combines TRBV28 with TRBJ2-3, with TRBD2 identical over 10 bases. CDR1 MDHEN and CDR2 SYDVKM come from the germline V gene. Germline trimming cut 10 bases from V and 6 bases from J; bases unmatched to any gene: 10. The CDR3 covers 14 residues. The CDR3 DNA follows: TGTGCCACCCTAGAACTAGCGGGAACTGATACGCAGTATTCT. Its translation: CATLELAGTDTQYS.

This clonotype has more than one count but fewer than ten. The chain employs TRBV11-2 and TRBJ2-7; perhaps TRBD1 as D (5 bases). The CDR3 spans 14 residues. Trimming took off 3 bases at V and 2 bases at J, with 11 bases between the two ends. Per the germline V gene, CDR1 is SGHAT and CDR2 is FQNNGV. In DNA form, the CDR3 reads TGTGCCAGCAGCTTGCCTGACAGTCCCTACGAGCAGTACTTC. Its translation is CASSLPDSPYEQYF.

This clonotype showed up just a few times. The V call is TRBV5-4, the J call TRBJ1-3; the match to TRBD1 covers 8 bases. Unmatched junction bases numbered 2, after V lost 5 bases and J lost 1 base. The V gene's germline CDR1 is SGHNT and CDR2 YYREEE (reference sequence). This CDR3 comprises 14 residues. The CDR3: CASRQGGSGNTIYF. The DNA of the CDR3 is TGTGCCAGCAGACAGGGGGGTTCTGGAAACACCATATATTTT.

This chain uses TRBV4-1 with TRBJ1-1, with D possibly matching TRBD1 (6 bases). Germline CDR1 reads MGHRA; CDR2 reads YSYEKL. V lost 4 bases to trimming and J lost 7 bases, with 19 bases between them. There are 15 residues in the CDR3. The CDR3 sequence is CASSPIGTTDYEAFF. CDR3 DNA sequence: TGCGCCAGCAGCCCTATAGGGACAACGGACTATGAAGCTTTCTTT.

About this clonotype: A much more abundant neighbour one base away suggests this may be a read error. The chain links TRBV19 to TRBJ1-5, with D maybe TRBD1 (5 bases). Germline V lookup: CDR1 LNHDA, CDR2 SQIVND (reference sequence). This CDR3 is 12 amino acids long. The CDR3 coding sequence is TGTGTCAGTAGTATAGGGACCCAGCCCCAGCATTTT. Translated, it gives CVSSIGTQPQHF.

J is TRBJ2-5 and V is TRBV6-6; D perhaps matches TRBD2 (7 bases). Germline V gene sequence: CDR1 MNHNY, CDR2 SVGAGI (reference sequence). The V and J ends lost 6 bases and 2 bases respectively, with 16 bases between them. CDR3 length: 15 residues. The CDR3 sequence: CASSRFRGGQETQYF. The CDR3, as DNA: TGTGCCAGCAGCCGATTCAGGGGAGGGCAAGAGACCCAGTACTTC.

Many counts were recorded for this clonotype. DNA of the CDR3: TGTGCCAGCTGTTTGACAGTCATGAACACTGAAGCTTTCTTT. It specifies CASCLTVMNTEAFF. The chain couples TRBV6-2 or TRBV6-3 to TRBJ1-1; D might be TRBD1 (5 bases). The CDR3 is 14 residues long. The ends were cut back, 8 bases at V and 0 bases at J, with 13 bases in the middle. The V gene's germline CDR1 is MNHEY and CDR2 SVGEGT.

The genes are TRBV4-3 and TRBJ1-3; 9 bases agree with TRBD1. The CDR3 is 18 amino acids. The germline gives CDR1 LGHNA, CDR2 YSLEER. V shed 1 base, J shed 4 bases, and the junction held 11 bases outside the gene matches. CDR3 protein: CASSQGDRAVVEGNTIYF. The CDR3 nucleotides read TGCGCCAGCAGCCAAGGGGACAGGGCTGTTGTTGAGGGAAACACCATATATTTT.

This clonotype was observed at least ten times. The J gene is TRBJ2-5, the V gene TRBV6-2 or TRBV6-3; maybe TRBD2 (5 bases). Germline V gives CDR1 MNHEY, CDR2 SVGEGT. Trimming shortened V by 4 bases and J by 5 bases, and 14 bases separated the two germline ends. This CDR3 has 14 residues. CDR3 nucleotides: TGTGCCAGCAGTTCCATGGACTCGCCCGAGACCCAGTACTTC. Its translation is CASSSMDSPETQYF.